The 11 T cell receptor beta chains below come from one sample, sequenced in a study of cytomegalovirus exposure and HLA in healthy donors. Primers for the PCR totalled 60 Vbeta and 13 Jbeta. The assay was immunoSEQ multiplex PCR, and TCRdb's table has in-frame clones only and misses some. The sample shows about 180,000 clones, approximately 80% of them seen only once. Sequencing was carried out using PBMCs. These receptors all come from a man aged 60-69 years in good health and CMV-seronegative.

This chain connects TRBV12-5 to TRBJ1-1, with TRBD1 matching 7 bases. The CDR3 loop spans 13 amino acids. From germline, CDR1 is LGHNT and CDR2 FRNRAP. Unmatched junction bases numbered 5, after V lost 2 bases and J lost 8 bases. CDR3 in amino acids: CASGLTRTGEAFF. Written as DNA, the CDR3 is TGTGCTAGTGGTTTGACGCGGACAGGAGAAGCTTTCTTT. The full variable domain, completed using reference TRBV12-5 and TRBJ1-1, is DARVTQTPRHKVTEMGQEVTMRCQPILGHNTVFWYRQTMMQGLELLAYFRNRAPLDDSGMPKDRFSAEMPDATLATLKIQPSEPRDSAVYFCASGLTRTGEAFFGQGTRLTVV.

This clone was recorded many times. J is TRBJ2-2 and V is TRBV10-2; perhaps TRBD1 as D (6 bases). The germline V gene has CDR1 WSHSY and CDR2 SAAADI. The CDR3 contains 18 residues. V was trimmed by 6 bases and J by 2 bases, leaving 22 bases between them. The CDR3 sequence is CASRSLGRGAKNTGELFF. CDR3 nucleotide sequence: TGCGCCAGCAGGTCCTTGGGCAGGGGCGCGAAAAACACCGGGGAGCTGTTTTTT.

The CDR3 DNA follows: TGTGCCAGTAGTATTGGTAGCGGGAGCCCCAGGAGCTCCTACGAGCAGTACTTC. Its translation is CASSIGSGSPRSSYEQYF. The chain links TRBV19 to TRBJ2-7; TRBD2 aligns across 9 bases. The CDR3 totals 18 residues. J gave up 0 bases and V 3 bases, and 12 bases lay outside the gene matches. CDR1 and CDR2 from the germline V gene are LNHDA and SQIVND (reference sequence).

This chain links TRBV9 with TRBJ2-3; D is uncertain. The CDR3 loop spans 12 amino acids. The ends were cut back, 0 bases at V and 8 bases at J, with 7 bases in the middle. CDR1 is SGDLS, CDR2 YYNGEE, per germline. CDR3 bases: TGTGCCAGCAGCGTAGCTTCGGGTACGCAGTATTTT. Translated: CASSVASGTQYF.

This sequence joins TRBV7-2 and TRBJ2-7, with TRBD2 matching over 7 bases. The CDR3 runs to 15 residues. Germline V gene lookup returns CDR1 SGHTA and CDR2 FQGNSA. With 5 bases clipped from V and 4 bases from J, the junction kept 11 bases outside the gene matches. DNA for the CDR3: TGTGCCAGCAGCCAGTCTCGCGGGAGCATTTACGAGCAGTACTTC. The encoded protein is CASSQSRGSIYEQYF. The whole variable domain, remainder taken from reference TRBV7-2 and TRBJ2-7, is GAGVSQSPSNKVTEKGKDVELRCDPISGHTALYWYRQSLGQGLEFLIYFQGNSAPDKSGLPSDRFSAERTGGSVSTLTIQRTQQEDSAVYLCASSQSRGSIYEQYFGPGTRLTVT.

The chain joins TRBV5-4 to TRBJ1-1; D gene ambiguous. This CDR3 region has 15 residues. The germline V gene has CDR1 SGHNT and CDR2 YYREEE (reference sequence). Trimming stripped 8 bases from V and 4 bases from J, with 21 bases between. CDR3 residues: CASRLELSDFTEAFF. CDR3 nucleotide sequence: TGTGCCAGTAGACTAGAGTTGAGTGATTTCACTGAAGCTTTCTTT.

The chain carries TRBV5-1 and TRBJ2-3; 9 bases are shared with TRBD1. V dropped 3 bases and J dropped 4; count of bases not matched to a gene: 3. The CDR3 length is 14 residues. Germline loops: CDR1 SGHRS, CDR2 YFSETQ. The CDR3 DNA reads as TGCGCCAGCAGCTGGGACAGGGTGCCAGATACGCAGTATTTT. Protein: CASSWDRVPDTQYF.

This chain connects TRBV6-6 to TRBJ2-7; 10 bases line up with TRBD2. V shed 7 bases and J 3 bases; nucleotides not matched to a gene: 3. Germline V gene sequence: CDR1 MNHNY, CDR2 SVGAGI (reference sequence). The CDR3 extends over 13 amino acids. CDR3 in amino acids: CASTRTSGYEQYF. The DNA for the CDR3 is TGTGCCAGCACTCGGACTAGCGGCTACGAGCAGTACTTC.

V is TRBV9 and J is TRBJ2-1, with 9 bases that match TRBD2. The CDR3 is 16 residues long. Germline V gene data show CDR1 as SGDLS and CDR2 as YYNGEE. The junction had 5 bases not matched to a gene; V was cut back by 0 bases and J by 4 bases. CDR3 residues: CASSVAAGGRYNEQFF. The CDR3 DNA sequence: TGTGCCAGCAGCGTAGCTGCGGGAGGGCGTTACAATGAGCAGTTCTTC.

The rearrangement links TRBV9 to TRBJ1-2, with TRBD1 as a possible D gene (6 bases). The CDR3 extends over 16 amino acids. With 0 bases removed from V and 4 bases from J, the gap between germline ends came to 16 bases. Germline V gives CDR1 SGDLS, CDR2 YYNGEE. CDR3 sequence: CASSVVRTALSYGYTF. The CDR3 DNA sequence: TGTGCCAGCAGCGTAGTGAGGACAGCCCTCTCCTATGGCTACACCTTC.

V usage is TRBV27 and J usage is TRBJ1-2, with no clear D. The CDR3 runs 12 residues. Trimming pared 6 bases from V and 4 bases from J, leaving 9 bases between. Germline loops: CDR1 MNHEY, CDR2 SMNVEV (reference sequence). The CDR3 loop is CASRAGGYGYTF. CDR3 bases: TGTGCCAGCAGGGCAGGTGGCTATGGCTACACCTTC.